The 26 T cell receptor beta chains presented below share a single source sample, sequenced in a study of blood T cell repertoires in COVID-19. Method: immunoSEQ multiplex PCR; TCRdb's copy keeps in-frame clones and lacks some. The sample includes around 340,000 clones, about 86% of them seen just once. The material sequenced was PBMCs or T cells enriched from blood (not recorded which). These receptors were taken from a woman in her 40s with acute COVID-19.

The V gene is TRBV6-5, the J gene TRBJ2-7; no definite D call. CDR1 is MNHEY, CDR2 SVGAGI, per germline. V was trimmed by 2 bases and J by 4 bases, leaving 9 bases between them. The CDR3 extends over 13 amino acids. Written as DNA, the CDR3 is TGTGCCAGCAGTTACGACTGGAATTACGAGCAGTACTTC. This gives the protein CASSYDWNYEQYF.

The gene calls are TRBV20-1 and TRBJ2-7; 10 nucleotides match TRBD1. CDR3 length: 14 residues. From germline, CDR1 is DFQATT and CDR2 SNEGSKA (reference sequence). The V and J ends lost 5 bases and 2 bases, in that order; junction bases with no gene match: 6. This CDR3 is CSAGVDRGAYEQYF. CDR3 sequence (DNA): TGCAGTGCTGGTGTGGACAGGGGGGCCTACGAGCAGTACTTC.

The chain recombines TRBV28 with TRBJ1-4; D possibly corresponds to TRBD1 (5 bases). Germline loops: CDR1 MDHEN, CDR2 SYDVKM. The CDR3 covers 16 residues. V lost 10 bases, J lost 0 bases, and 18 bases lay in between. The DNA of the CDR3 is TGTGCCACCCGCCCCGTGGGGGGTACAACTAATGAAAAACTGTTTTTT. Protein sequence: CATRPVGGTTNEKLFF.

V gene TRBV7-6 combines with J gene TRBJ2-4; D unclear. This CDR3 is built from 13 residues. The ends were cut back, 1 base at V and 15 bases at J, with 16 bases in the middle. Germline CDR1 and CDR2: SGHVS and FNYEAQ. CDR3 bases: TGTGCCAGCAGCTTAGGTCCGGAGTCCCGGGTGTACTTC. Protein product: CASSLGPESRVYF.

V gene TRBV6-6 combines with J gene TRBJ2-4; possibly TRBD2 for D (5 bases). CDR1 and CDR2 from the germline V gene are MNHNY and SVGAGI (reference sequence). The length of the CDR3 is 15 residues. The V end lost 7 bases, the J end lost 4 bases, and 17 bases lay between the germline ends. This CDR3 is CASTRGTREKNIQYF. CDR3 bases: TGTGCCAGCACCCGAGGCACTAGAGAAAAAAACATTCAGTACTTC.

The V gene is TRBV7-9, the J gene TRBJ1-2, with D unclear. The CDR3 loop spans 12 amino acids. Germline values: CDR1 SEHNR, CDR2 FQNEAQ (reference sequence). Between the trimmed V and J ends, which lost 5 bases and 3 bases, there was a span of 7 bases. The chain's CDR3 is CASSPVDYGYTF. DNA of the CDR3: TGTGCCAGCAGCCCTGTCGACTATGGCTACACCTTC.

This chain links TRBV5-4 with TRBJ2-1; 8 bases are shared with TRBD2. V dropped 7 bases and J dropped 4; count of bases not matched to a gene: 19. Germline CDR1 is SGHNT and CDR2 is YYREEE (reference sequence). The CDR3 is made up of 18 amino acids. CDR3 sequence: CASLSGGSTNRTYNEQFF. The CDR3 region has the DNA TGTGCCAGCCTCAGCGGGGGCTCCACAAATAGAACATACAATGAGCAGTTCTTC. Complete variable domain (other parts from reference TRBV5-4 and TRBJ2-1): ETGVTQSPTHLIKTRGQQVTLRCSSQSGHNTVSWYQQALGQGPQFIFQYYREEENGRGNFPPRFSGLQFPNYSSELNVNALELDDSALYLCASLSGGSTNRTYNEQFFGPGTRLTVL.

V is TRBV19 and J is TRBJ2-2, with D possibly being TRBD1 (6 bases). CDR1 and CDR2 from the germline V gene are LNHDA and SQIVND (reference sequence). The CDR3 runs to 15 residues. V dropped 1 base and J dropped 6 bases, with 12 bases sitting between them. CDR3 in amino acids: CASSIAGARPGELFF. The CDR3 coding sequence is TGTGCCAGTAGTATAGCAGGGGCGCGTCCCGGGGAGCTGTTTTTT.

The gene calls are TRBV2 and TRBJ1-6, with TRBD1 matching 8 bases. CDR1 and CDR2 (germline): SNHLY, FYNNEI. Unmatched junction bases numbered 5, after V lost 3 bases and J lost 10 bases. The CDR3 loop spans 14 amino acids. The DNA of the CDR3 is TGTGCCAGCAGTGAGACAGGGGTAGGATCACCCCTCCACTTT. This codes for CASSETGVGSPLHF.

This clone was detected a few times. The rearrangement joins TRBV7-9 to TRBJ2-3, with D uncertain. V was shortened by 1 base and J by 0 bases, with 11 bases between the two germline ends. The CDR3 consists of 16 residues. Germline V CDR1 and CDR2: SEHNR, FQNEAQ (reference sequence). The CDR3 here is CASSLVVTGSTDTQYF. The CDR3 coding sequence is TGTGCCAGCAGCTTAGTTGTGACGGGTAGCACAGATACGCAGTATTTT.

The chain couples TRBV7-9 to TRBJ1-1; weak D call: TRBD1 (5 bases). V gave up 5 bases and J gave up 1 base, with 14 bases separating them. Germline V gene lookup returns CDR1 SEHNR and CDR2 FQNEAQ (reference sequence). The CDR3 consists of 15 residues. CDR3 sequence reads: CASSPALGGNTEAFF. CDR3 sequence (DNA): TGTGCCAGCAGCCCCGCCTTGGGGGGGAACACTGAAGCTTTCTTT.

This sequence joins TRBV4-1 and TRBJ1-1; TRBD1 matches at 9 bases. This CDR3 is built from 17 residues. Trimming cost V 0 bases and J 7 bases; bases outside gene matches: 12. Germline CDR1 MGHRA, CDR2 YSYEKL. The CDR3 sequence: CASSQEWGQGPMSEAFF. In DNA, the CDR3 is TGCGCCAGCAGCCAAGAATGGGGACAGGGCCCTATGAGTGAAGCTTTCTTT.

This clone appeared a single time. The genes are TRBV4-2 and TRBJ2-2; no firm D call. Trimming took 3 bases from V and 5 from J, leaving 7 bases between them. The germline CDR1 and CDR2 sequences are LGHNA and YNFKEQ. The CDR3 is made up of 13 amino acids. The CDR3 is CASSQPVTGELFF. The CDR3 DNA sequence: TGTGCCAGCAGCCAGCCAGTTACCGGGGAGCTGTTTTTT.

CDR3 loop: CASSPDGGLQTGTEAFF. The CDR3 nucleotides are TGCGCCAGCAGCCCGGACGGGGGACTCCAAACCGGCACTGAAGCTTTCTTT. V usage is TRBV5-1 and J usage is TRBJ1-1; D perhaps matches TRBD1 (5 bases). Germline V gene sequence: CDR1 SGHRS, CDR2 YFSETQ. V lost 4 bases and J 4 bases, leaving 23 bases between the germline ends. This CDR3 has 17 residues.

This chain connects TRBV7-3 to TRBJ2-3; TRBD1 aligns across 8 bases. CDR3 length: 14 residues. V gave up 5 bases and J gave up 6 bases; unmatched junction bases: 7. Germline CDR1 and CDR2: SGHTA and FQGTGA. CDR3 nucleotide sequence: TGTGCCAGCAGCCCCGGGACAGGAAGTGATACGCAGTATTTT. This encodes CASSPGTGSDTQYF.

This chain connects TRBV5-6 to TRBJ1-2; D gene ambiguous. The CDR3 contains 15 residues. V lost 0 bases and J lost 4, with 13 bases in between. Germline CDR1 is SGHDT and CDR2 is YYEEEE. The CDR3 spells CASSLAKGGGYGYTF. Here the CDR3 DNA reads TGTGCCAGCAGCTTGGCCAAGGGAGGCGGCTATGGCTACACCTTC.

CDR3 in amino acids: CASSQVPGEKAQYF. The CDR3 DNA follows: TGCGCCAGCAGCCAAGTTCCAGGGGAGAAGGCCCAGTACTTC. The chain couples TRBV4-3 to TRBJ2-5; TRBD1 is a possible D gene (6 bases). Germline V gene data show CDR1 as LGHNA and CDR2 as YSLEER. The germline V and J ends were trimmed by 1 base and 9 bases, with 15 bases remaining between them. The CDR3 totals 14 residues.

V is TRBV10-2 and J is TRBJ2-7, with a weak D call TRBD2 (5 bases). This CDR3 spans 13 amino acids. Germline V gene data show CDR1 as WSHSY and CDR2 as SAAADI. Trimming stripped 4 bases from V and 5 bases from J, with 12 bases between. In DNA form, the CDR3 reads TGCGCCAGCAGTGGAGGGTACGGCCACGAGCAGTACTTC. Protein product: CASSGGYGHEQYF.

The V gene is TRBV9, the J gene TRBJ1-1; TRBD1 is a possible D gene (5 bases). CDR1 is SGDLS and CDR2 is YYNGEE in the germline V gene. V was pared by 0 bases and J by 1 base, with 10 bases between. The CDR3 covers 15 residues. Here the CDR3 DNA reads TGTGCCAGCAGCGTAGTGGTGACAGAGAACACTGAAGCTTTCTTT. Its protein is CASSVVVTENTEAFF. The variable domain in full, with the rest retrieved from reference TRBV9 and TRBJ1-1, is DSGVTQTPKHLITATGQRVTLRCSPRSGDLSVYWYQQSLDQGLQFLIQYYNGEERAKGNILERFSAQQFPDLHSELNLSSLELGDSALYFCASSVVVTENTEAFFGQGTRLTVV.

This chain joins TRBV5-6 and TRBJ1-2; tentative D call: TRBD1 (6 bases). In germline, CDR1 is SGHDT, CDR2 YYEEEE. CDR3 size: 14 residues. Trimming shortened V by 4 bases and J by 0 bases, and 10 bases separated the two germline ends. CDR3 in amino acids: CASSQGTANYGYTF. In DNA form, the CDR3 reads TGTGCCAGCAGCCAGGGGACGGCTAACTATGGCTACACCTTC.

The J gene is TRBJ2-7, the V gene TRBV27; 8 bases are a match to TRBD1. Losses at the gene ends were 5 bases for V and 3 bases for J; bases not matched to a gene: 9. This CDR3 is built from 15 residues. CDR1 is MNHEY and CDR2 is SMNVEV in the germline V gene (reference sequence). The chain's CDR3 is CASSIGQGINYEQYF. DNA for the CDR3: TGTGCCAGCAGTATAGGACAGGGCATAAACTACGAGCAGTACTTC.

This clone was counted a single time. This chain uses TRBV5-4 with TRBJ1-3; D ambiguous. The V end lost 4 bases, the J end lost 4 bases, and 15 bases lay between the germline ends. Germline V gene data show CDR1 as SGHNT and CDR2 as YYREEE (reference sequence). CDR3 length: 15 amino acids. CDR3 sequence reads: CASSPDPEVGNTIYF. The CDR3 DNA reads TGTGCCAGCAGCCCCGACCCGGAGGTCGGAAACACCATATATTTT. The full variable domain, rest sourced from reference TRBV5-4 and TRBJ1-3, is ETGVTQSPTHLIKTRGQQVTLRCSSQSGHNTVSWYQQALGQGPQFIFQYYREEENGRGNFPPRFSGLQFPNYSSELNVNALELDDSALYLCASSPDPEVGNTIYFGEGSWLTVV.

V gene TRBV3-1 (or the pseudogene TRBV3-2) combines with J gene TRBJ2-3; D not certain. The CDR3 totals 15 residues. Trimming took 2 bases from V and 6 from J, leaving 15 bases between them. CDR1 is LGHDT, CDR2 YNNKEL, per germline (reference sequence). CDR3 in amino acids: CASSQLPSPRDTQYF. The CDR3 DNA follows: TGTGCCAGCAGCCAACTCCCCTCCCCTAGGGATACGCAGTATTTT.

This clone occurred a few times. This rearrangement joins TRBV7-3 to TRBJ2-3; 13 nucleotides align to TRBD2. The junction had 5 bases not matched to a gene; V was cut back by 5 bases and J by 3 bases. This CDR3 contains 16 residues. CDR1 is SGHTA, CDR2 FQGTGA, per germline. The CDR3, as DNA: TGTGCCAGCAGCCCGGGACTAGCGGGAATTACAGATACGCAGTATTTT. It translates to CASSPGLAGITDTQYF. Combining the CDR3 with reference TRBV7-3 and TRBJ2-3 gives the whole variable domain GAGVSQTPSNKVTEKGKYVELRCDPISGHTALYWYRQSLGQGPEFLIYFQGTGAADDSGLPNDRFFAVRPEGSVSTLKIQRTERGDSAVYLCASSPGLAGITDTQYFGPGTRLTVL.

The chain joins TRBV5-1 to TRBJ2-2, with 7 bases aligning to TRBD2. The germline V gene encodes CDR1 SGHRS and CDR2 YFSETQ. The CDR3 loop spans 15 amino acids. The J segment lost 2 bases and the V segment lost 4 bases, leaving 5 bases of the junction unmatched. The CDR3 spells CASSKLATNTGELFF. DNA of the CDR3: TGCGCCAGCAGCAAACTAGCGACTAACACCGGGGAGCTGTTTTTT. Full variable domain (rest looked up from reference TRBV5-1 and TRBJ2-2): KAGVTQTPRYLIKTRGQQVTLSCSPISGHRSVSWYQQTPGQGLQFLFEYFSETQRNKGNFPGRFSGRQFSNSRSEMNVSTLELGDSALYLCASSKLATNTGELFFGEGSRLTVL.

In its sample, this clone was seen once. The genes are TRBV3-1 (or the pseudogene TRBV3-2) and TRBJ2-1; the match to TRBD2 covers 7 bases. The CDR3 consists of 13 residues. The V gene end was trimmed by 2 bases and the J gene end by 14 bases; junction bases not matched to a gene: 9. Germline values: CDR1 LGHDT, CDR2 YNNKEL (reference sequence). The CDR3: CASSQMLAGVEFF. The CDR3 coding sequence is TGTGCCAGCAGCCAAATGCTGGCGGGAGTGGAGTTCTTC.